This TCR beta chain came from a study of T cells in Graves' hyperthyroidism and ophthalmopathy. Amplification of TCR beta CDR3 regions was performed using RNA transcripts as template. First-round RT-PCR of the TCR CDR3 relied on the HTBI primer set. TCRdb independently ran MiXCR on the multiplex PCR reads; one entry per CDR3 protein. The sample lists hundreds of thousands of distinct CDR3 sequences, approximately 14% occurring once. This clonotype was counted a few times. Losses at the gene ends were 2 bases for V and 4 bases for J; bases not matched to a gene: 11. The germline V gene has CDR1 SGDLS and CDR2 YYNGEE. The CDR3 runs 17 residues.

The TCR was taken from a woman aged 18-30 years with Graves' hyperthyroidism. This chain links TRBV9 with TRBJ2-3; 9 bases fit TRBD2. The sample consisted of blood. The CDR3 spells CASSVDPAGGSADTQYF. The CDR3 DNA is TGTGCCAGCAGCGTGGACCCGGCGGGAGGGTCCGCAGATACGCAGTATTTT.